Following are 17 T cell receptor beta chains from one sample sequenced in a study of T cells in Graves' hyperthyroidism and ophthalmopathy. TCR beta CDR3 sequences were amplified from RNA transcripts. The study used the HTBI primer set for a first-round RT-PCR of the TCR CDR3. TCRdb re-called the multiplex PCR reads with MiXCR, one entry per CDR3 protein. The table shows more than 600,000 distinct CDR3 sequences, with around 17% occurring only once. The sample taken for sequencing was blood. The origin of the receptors is a man younger than 35 with Graves' hyperthyroidism.

This clonotype came up many times. The chain employs TRBV20-1 and TRBJ2-3; TRBD2 matches at 13 bases. J was trimmed by 4 bases and V by 7 bases; bases with no gene match: 2. CDR1 is DFQATT, CDR2 SNEGSKA, per germline (reference sequence). The CDR3 loop spans 13 amino acids. The CDR3 is CSGTSGSPDTQYF. The CDR3 DNA reads as TGCAGTGGGACTAGCGGGAGCCCAGATACGCAGTATTTT.

This clonotype has more than one count but fewer than ten. This chain links TRBV4-1 with TRBJ1-1; no clear D gene. Germline V lookup: CDR1 MGHRA, CDR2 YSYEKL. CDR3 size: 15 residues. Trimming shortened V by 3 bases and J by 0 bases, and 11 bases separated the two germline ends. The CDR3 DNA reads TGCGCCAGCAGCCAGACCGGGTTGATGAACACTGAAGCTTTCTTT. This sequence encodes CASSQTGLMNTEAFF.

This clonotype was found a few times. The chain uses TRBV9 and TRBJ2-7; D is ambiguous. CDR1 and CDR2 from the germline V gene are SGDLS and YYNGEE. The germline V and J ends were trimmed by 3 bases and 1 base, with 11 bases remaining between them. The CDR3 is 14 amino acids. The CDR3 loop reads CASSEWAESYEQYF. The CDR3 region has the DNA TGTGCCAGCAGCGAGTGGGCCGAATCCTACGAGCAGTACTTC. Together with reference TRBV9 and TRBJ2-7, the CDR3 gives the full variable domain: DSGVTQTPKHLITATGQRVTLRCSPRSGDLSVYWYQQSLDQGLQFLIQYYNGEERAKGNILERFSAQQFPDLHSELNLSSLELGDSALYFCASSEWAESYEQYFGPGTRLTVT.

This clonotype was counted between two and nine times. The chain has TRBV20-1 and TRBJ2-3; 12 bases map to TRBD2. J gave up 1 base and V 4 bases, and 12 bases lay outside the gene matches. This CDR3 is built from 18 residues. Looked up from germline, CDR1 is DFQATT and CDR2 is SNEGSKA (reference sequence). This CDR3 is CSATPASGREGGTDTQYF. The CDR3, as DNA: TGCAGTGCTACCCCTGCTAGCGGGAGGGAAGGGGGCACAGATACGCAGTATTTT.

The genes are TRBV6-5 and TRBJ2-7; D possibly corresponds to TRBD2 (6 bases). The V gene's germline CDR1 is MNHEY and CDR2 SVGAGI. Trimming pared 2 bases from V and 7 bases from J, leaving 18 bases between. The CDR3 is 15 residues long. CDR3 nucleotide sequence: TGTGCCAGCAGTTACAGTATGAGAGGAGGGGATGAGCAGTACTTC. Amino acid sequence: CASSYSMRGGDEQYF.

This clonotype has just a few counts. The rearrangement joins TRBV4-2 to TRBJ1-1, with 11 bases aligning to TRBD1. The length of the CDR3 is 18 residues. The V gene's germline CDR1 is LGHNA and CDR2 YNFKEQ. V shed 0 bases, J shed 5 bases, and the junction held 11 bases outside the gene matches. CDR3 amino acids: CASSQDILPDRGRTEAFF. CDR3 in DNA: TGTGCCAGCAGCCAAGATATTCTCCCGGACAGGGGGCGGACTGAAGCTTTCTTT.

In its sample, this clonotype was seen a few times. The V call is TRBV9, the J call TRBJ1-2, with 8 bases fitting TRBD1. The CDR3 contains 14 residues. Losses at the gene ends were 3 bases for V and 2 bases for J; bases not matched to a gene: 3. CDR1 and CDR2 (germline): SGDLS, YYNGEE. In nucleotides, the CDR3 is TGTGCCAGCAGCGAGGGACAGGCCAACTATGGCTACACCTTC. Translation gives CASSEGQANYGYTF.

This clonotype occurred many times. The gene calls are TRBV19 and TRBJ2-5; tentative D call: TRBD2 (7 bases). The CDR3 contains 15 residues. Germline assignment: CDR1 LNHDA and CDR2 SQIVND (reference sequence). With 6 bases removed from V and 1 base from J, the gap between germline ends came to 15 bases. CDR3 in amino acids: CASSAGASRQETQYF. The CDR3 nucleotides read TGTGCCAGTAGCGCGGGGGCGTCTCGCCAAGAGACCCAGTACTTC.

This clonotype was detected only a few times. This sequence joins TRBV3-1 and TRBJ2-3, with D unresolved. Germline V gene data show CDR1 as LGHDT and CDR2 as YNNKEL (reference sequence). Trimming took 6 bases from V and 2 from J, leaving 21 bases between them. The CDR3 contains 17 residues. The CDR3 loop is CASSTTLRVLTTDTQYF. The DNA of the CDR3 is TGTGCCAGCAGTACTACTCTCCGGGTCCTAACCACAGATACGCAGTATTTT.

This clonotype was seen ten or more times. V and J are TRBV18 and TRBJ1-2; D unresolved. V was cut by 2 bases and J by 0 bases, with 7 bases left in between. The CDR3 totals 14 residues. The germline V gene has CDR1 KGHSH and CDR2 LQKENI. CDR3 nucleotide sequence: TGTGCCAGCTCACCAGGGCGGACTAACTATGGCTACACCTTC. Translation: CASSPGRTNYGYTF.

This sequence joins TRBV4-2 and TRBJ1-4; D not resolved. Germline V gene sequence: CDR1 LGHNA, CDR2 YNFKEQ. Trimming left V 3 bases short and J 10 bases short, with 15 bases between. The CDR3 is 14 amino acids. CDR3 sequence: CASSQVARGVKLFF. Here the CDR3 DNA reads TGTGCCAGCAGCCAGGTTGCCCGGGGTGTAAAACTGTTTTTT.

This clonotype was observed many times. The chain uses TRBV2 and TRBJ2-2; D remains ambiguous. Germline loops: CDR1 SNHLY, CDR2 FYNNEI. V was shortened by 3 bases and J by 8 bases, with 4 bases between the two germline ends. The CDR3 has 11 residues. This CDR3 reads CASSDVGELFF. The DNA for the CDR3 is TGTGCCAGCAGTGATGTGGGGGAGCTGTTTTTT. Looking up the rest from reference TRBV2 and TRBJ2-2 gives the full variable domain: EPEVTQTPSHQVTQMGQEVILRCVPISNHLYFYWYRQILGQKVEFLVSFYNNEISEKSEIFDDQFSVERPDGSNFTLKIRSTKLEDSAMYFCASSDVGELFFGEGSRLTVL.

This clonotype was detected a few times. The chain carries TRBV6-2 or TRBV6-3 and TRBJ2-1, with 7 bases lining up with TRBD2. V trimming: 6 bases; J trimming: 12 bases; junction bases outside the gene matches: 17. Germline V gene lookup returns CDR1 MNHEY and CDR2 SVGEGT. There are 15 residues in the CDR3. In nucleotides, the CDR3 is TGTGCCAGCAGCGCACAGCGGGATGTACGGTTGGGGCAGTTCTTC. Translating it yields CASSAQRDVRLGQFF.

This clonotype was counted between two and nine times. The chain combines TRBV3-2 with TRBJ2-5; the table's D call, TRBD1, was not checked against the DNA. TRBV3-2 is tagged as a pseudogene. The CDR3 contains 13 residues. The CDR3: CAVRGAGKETQYF. Here the CDR3 DNA reads TGTGCCGTAAGAGGGGCAGGAAAAGAGACCCAGTACTTC.

The chain has TRBV15 and TRBJ1-3, with TRBD1 identical over 9 bases. CDR1 and CDR2 (germline): LNHNV, YYDKDF (reference sequence). The CDR3 totals 17 residues. The junction had 6 bases not matched to a gene; V was cut back by 3 bases and J by 0 bases. Here the CDR3 DNA reads TGTGCCACCAGCAGGCCGGGACAGGGAATCTCTGGAAACACCATATATTTT. It encodes CATSRPGQGISGNTIYF.

The chain joins TRBV6-2 or TRBV6-3 to TRBJ1-1; D not resolved. Looked up from germline, CDR1 is MNHEY and CDR2 is SVGEGT. CDR3 size: 13 residues. Between the trimmed V and J ends, which lost 6 bases and 11 bases, there was a span of 19 bases. The CDR3 spells CASSPMRGTGAFF. As DNA, the CDR3 is TGTGCCAGCAGCCCAATGCGGGGAACGGGGGCTTTCTTT.

The rearrangement links TRBV7-9 to TRBJ1-4, with 8 bases matching TRBD1. Germline CDR1 reads SEHNR; CDR2 reads FQNEAQ (reference sequence). Losses at the gene ends were 11 bases for V and 7 bases for J; bases not matched to a gene: 6. The CDR3 extends over 12 amino acids. The CDR3 reads CAAQGASEKLFF. The CDR3 DNA is TGTGCCGCGCAGGGGGCGAGTGAAAAACTGTTTTTT.